Listed here are 22 T cell receptor beta chains from one sample, sequenced in a study of blood T cell repertoires in COVID-19. Generated by immunoSEQ multiplex PCR, the TCRdb table keeps only in-frame clones and is missing some. The table shows some 80,000 clones, with around 90% occurring only once. Sequenced input: peripheral blood. The receptors come from a woman aged 80 or older with active or convalescent COVID-19.

The chain recombines TRBV6-5 with TRBJ2-2; TRBD1 is a possible D gene (6 bases). CDR1 is MNHEY and CDR2 is SVGAGI in the germline V gene. Between the trimmed V and J ends, which lost 4 bases and 0 bases, there was a span of 12 bases. CDR3 length: 16 residues. CDR3 residues: CASSSRRTANTGELFF. The CDR3 nucleotides read TGTGCCAGCAGTTCACGACGGACAGCGAACACCGGGGAGCTGTTTTTT.

This chain connects TRBV3-1 (or the pseudogene TRBV3-2) to TRBJ2-5; a weak D match, TRBD2 (5 bases). Germline V gene lookup returns CDR1 LGHDT and CDR2 YNNKEL (reference sequence). V was cut by 0 bases and J by 5 bases, with 13 bases left in between. The length of the CDR3 is 15 residues. The CDR3 is CASSQERATTETQYF. In DNA, the CDR3 is TGTGCCAGCAGCCAAGAGAGGGCTACCACGGAGACCCAGTACTTC.

The rearrangement joins TRBV4-1 to TRBJ2-6; 10 bases map to TRBD1. V gave up 5 bases and J gave up 3 bases; unmatched junction bases: 13. Germline V lookup: CDR1 MGHRA, CDR2 YSYEKL. This CDR3 has 19 residues. CDR3 in DNA: TGCGCCAGCAGCGCCGACAGGGGGCAGTCGTCGAGTGGGGCCAACGTCCTGACTTTC. Its protein is CASSADRGQSSSGANVLTF.

The V call is TRBV7-2, the J call TRBJ2-1, with 7 positions matching TRBD2. In germline, CDR1 is SGHTA, CDR2 FQGNSA. The CDR3 runs 13 residues. V shed 1 base, J shed 9 bases, and the junction held 3 bases outside the gene matches. The DNA of the CDR3 is TGTGCCAGCAGCTTAGGCCGGGGGGTTGAGCAGTTCTTC. This gives the protein CASSLGRGVEQFF.

The rearrangement links TRBV5-1 to TRBJ2-1; 7 positions agree with TRBD2. From germline, CDR1 is SGHRS and CDR2 YFSETQ. V lost 5 bases and J lost 4; bases outside the gene matches: 6. This CDR3 has 14 amino acids. In DNA form, the CDR3 reads TGCGCCAGCAGTAACGCACTAGCGTACAATGAGCAGTTCTTC. Translated: CASSNALAYNEQFF.

V is TRBV19 and J is TRBJ2-2, with 15 nucleotides matching TRBD2. There are 18 residues in the CDR3. Losses at the gene ends were 8 bases for V and 1 base for J; bases not matched to a gene: 8. The germline CDR1 and CDR2 sequences are LNHDA and SQIVND (reference sequence). The CDR3 DNA reads TGTGCCAGTCGAAAGGGACTAGCGGGGGGCAGGAACACCGGGGAGCTGTTTTTT. Translating it yields CASRKGLAGGRNTGELFF.

The DNA for the CDR3 is TGTGCCACCTACAGGGGTCTCACTAATGAAAAACTGTTTTTT. Encoded protein: CATYRGLTNEKLFF. The chain is built from TRBV6-5 and TRBJ1-4, with 7 bases fitting TRBD1. With V trimmed by 10 bases and J by 2 bases, 7 bases remained unmatched. This CDR3 is built from 14 residues. The germline V gene encodes CDR1 MNHEY and CDR2 SVGAGI.

The chain recombines TRBV6-6 with TRBJ2-7; 11 bases align to TRBD1. Per the germline V gene, CDR1 is MNHNY and CDR2 is SVGAGI (reference sequence). J lost 7 bases, V lost 6 bases, and 5 bases had no gene match. The CDR3 covers 13 residues. CDR3 DNA sequence: TGTGCCAGCAGGCCGGACAGGGGGCAAGAGCAGTACTTC. It encodes CASRPDRGQEQYF.

The genes are TRBV7-2 and TRBJ2-3; D is possibly TRBD2 (5 bases). Germline values: CDR1 SGHTA, CDR2 FQGNSA. V lost 0 bases to trimming and J lost 4 bases, with 20 bases between them. The length of the CDR3 is 18 residues. The chain's CDR3 is CASSLAAAQFGRPDTQYF. CDR3 coding DNA: TGTGCCAGCAGCTTAGCAGCGGCCCAGTTCGGGCGCCCAGATACGCAGTATTTT.

CDR3 amino acids: CASIPGTGIAKNIQYF. In nucleotides, the CDR3 is TGTGCCAGCATCCCCGGGACAGGGATAGCCAAAAACATTCAGTACTTC. The V and J genes are TRBV6-2 or TRBV6-3 and TRBJ2-4; 9 positions agree with TRBD1. Germline-derived CDR1 and CDR2 are MNHEY and SVGEGT. Trimming cost V 7 bases and J 0 bases; bases outside gene matches: 7. The CDR3 has 16 residues.

The CDR3 coding sequence is TGTGCCAGCAGCGTAGGGGCAGCCTCGCACGAAGAGACCCAGTACTTC. Residues: CASSVGAASHEETQYF. The V call is TRBV9, the J call TRBJ2-5, with no clear D. This CDR3 comprises 16 residues. Germline CDR1 SGDLS, CDR2 YYNGEE. V lost 0 bases and J 3 bases, leaving 15 bases between the germline ends. The entire variable domain, with the rest obtained from reference TRBV9 and TRBJ2-5, is as follows: DSGVTQTPKHLITATGQRVTLRCSPRSGDLSVYWYQQSLDQGLQFLIQYYNGEERAKGNILERFSAQQFPDLHSELNLSSLELGDSALYFCASSVGAASHEETQYFGPGTRLLVL.

The J gene is TRBJ2-2, the V gene TRBV15; 7 positions agree with TRBD1. V lost 5 bases and J lost 7; bases outside the gene matches: 10. This CDR3 has 15 residues. The germline V gene has CDR1 LNHNV and CDR2 YYDKDF (reference sequence). CDR3 sequence (DNA): TGTGCCACCAGCCAGACCGCAGGGGGTGGCGGGGAGCTGTTTTTT. Translating it yields CATSQTAGGGGELFF.

The V call is TRBV19, the J call TRBJ2-7; TRBD2 agrees at 7 bases. Germline V gene sequence: CDR1 LNHDA, CDR2 SQIVND (reference sequence). Trimming removed 2 bases from V and 3 bases from J; junction bases left unmatched: 4. CDR3 length: 14 amino acids. The CDR3 coding sequence is TGTGCCAGTAGTATACGGGGGACTAACTACGAGCAGTACTTC. It encodes CASSIRGTNYEQYF.

The genes are TRBV5-4 and TRBJ1-1, with D possibly being TRBD1 (5 bases). Trimming took off 0 bases at V and 5 bases at J, with 17 bases between the two ends. The length of the CDR3 is 16 residues. Germline values: CDR1 SGHNT, CDR2 YYREEE (reference sequence). The CDR3 DNA reads as TGTGCCAGCAGCTTGGGTGGCTCGGGGGGGAGTACTGAAGCTTTCTTT. Its protein is CASSLGGSGGSTEAFF.

The chain has TRBV19 and TRBJ2-1; 7 bases align to TRBD1. CDR1 LNHDA and CDR2 SQIVND come from the germline V gene (reference sequence). The CDR3 contains 13 residues. With 6 bases clipped from V and 5 bases from J, the junction kept 4 bases outside the gene matches. The CDR3 reads CASRDRNNNEQFF. DNA for the CDR3: TGTGCCAGTAGGGACAGGAATAACAATGAGCAGTTCTTC.

J is TRBJ2-7 and V is TRBV3-1 (or the pseudogene TRBV3-2); no clear D gene. The CDR3 totals 14 residues. The germline V gene encodes CDR1 LGHDT and CDR2 YNNKEL (reference sequence). The ends were cut back, 0 bases at V and 0 bases at J, with 6 bases in the middle. The CDR3 nucleotides are TGTGCCAGCAGCCAAGATCTTTCCTCCTACGAGCAGTACTTC. This sequence encodes CASSQDLSSYEQYF.

The chain combines TRBV14 with TRBJ2-2; D is uncertain. This CDR3 contains 14 residues. V was cut by 4 bases and J by 6 bases, with 12 bases left in between. In germline, CDR1 is SGHDN, CDR2 FVKESK. This CDR3 reads CASSRTRNPGELFF. CDR3 bases: TGTGCCAGCAGCCGCACCAGAAACCCCGGGGAGCTGTTTTTT.

The rearrangement uses TRBV4-3 and TRBJ2-7; 10 bases align to TRBD2. CDR1 LGHNA and CDR2 YSLEER come from the germline V gene. The CDR3 totals 15 residues. With V trimmed by 4 bases and J by 4 bases, 7 bases remained unmatched. The CDR3 here is CASSRTTSGPYEQYF. The CDR3 nucleotides read TGCGCCAGCAGCCGAACGACTAGCGGGCCTTACGAGCAGTACTTC.

The rearrangement uses TRBV5-1 and TRBJ2-6; tentatively, D is TRBD2 (7 bases). This CDR3 contains 16 residues. The ends were cut back, 4 bases at V and 2 bases at J, with 13 bases in the middle. Germline CDR1 is SGHRS and CDR2 is YFSETQ. The chain's CDR3 is CASSTAGAAGANVLTF. CDR3 in DNA: TGCGCCAGCAGCACCGCGGGGGCGGCTGGGGCCAACGTCCTGACTTTC.

This chain uses TRBV27 with TRBJ1-2, with TRBD1 identical over 9 bases. Germline lookup yields CDR1 MNHEY and CDR2 SMNVEV (reference sequence). The CDR3 runs 14 residues. The V segment lost 4 bases and the J segment 4 bases; nucleotides outside the gene matches: 4. For the CDR3, the DNA is TGTGCCAGCAGTTGGGACAGGGTCGGCTATGGCTACACCTTC. As protein: CASSWDRVGYGYTF.

The chain links TRBV15 to TRBJ1-4; the D gene is possibly TRBD1 (5 bases). The CDR3 consists of 17 residues. Per the germline V gene, CDR1 is LNHNV and CDR2 is YYDKDF (reference sequence). The V end lost 5 bases, the J end lost 0 bases, and 16 bases lay between the germline ends. The DNA of the CDR3 is TGTGCCACCAGCTCCAGGGAGGGTACCGCAACTAATGAAAAACTGTTTTTT. This sequence encodes CATSSREGTATNEKLFF.

V is TRBV18 and J is TRBJ1-6; 9 bases are shared with TRBD1. The V gene's germline CDR1 is KGHSH and CDR2 LQKENI. The CDR3 sequence is 14 residues long. J was trimmed by 7 bases and V by 4 bases; bases with no gene match: 2. The CDR3 nucleotides are TGTGCCAGCTCACTTGGGACAGGGAATTCACCCCTCCACTTT. It codes for CASSLGTGNSPLHF.